One and the same sample provided the 25 T cell receptor beta chains below, sequenced in a study of OX40 agonist ivuxolimab in advanced cancers. Sequencing was performed with immunoSEQ multiplex PCR; in TCRdb, only in-frame clones are kept and a portion is missing. Of approximately 90,000 clones listed, around nine tenths are singletons. Sequenced material: CD4+ or CD8+ T cells sorted from blood, taken in a trial of the OX40 agonist ivuxolimab. These TCRs come from an adult with an advanced solid tumor such as melanoma, head and neck, liver or kidney cancer.

The J gene is TRBJ2-2, the V gene TRBV6-4; 8 positions agree with TRBD1. The germline V gene encodes CDR1 MRHNA and CDR2 SNTAGT. This CDR3 is 14 amino acids long. V shed 5 bases, J shed 6 bases, and the junction held 5 bases outside the gene matches. For the CDR3, the DNA is TGTGCCAGCAGTAACCAGGGGGCCGCCGGGGAGCTGTTTTTT. Amino acids: CASSNQGAAGELFF.

The chain joins TRBV11-2 to TRBJ2-3; D not certain. V shed 1 base and J shed 2 bases, with 4 bases lying between them. This CDR3 is built from 13 residues. Germline V lookup: CDR1 SGHAT, CDR2 FQNNGV. In nucleotides, the CDR3 is TGTGCCAGCAGCTTAGGTTCCACAGATACGCAGTATTTT. Translation gives CASSLGSTDTQYF.

J is TRBJ2-3 and V is TRBV15, with TRBD2 matching over 10 bases. V lost 4 bases, J lost 4 bases, and 11 bases stayed unmatched. CDR3 length: 17 amino acids. The V gene's germline CDR1 is LNHNV and CDR2 YYDKDF (reference sequence). For the CDR3, the DNA is TGTGCCACCAGCATCCCAGGACTAGCGGCAGGGCCAGATACGCAGTATTTT. Translated, it gives CATSIPGLAAGPDTQYF. The variable domain in full, completed from reference TRBV15 and TRBJ2-3, reads DAMVIQNPRYQVTQFGKPVTLSCSQTLNHNVMYWYQQKSSQAPKLLFHYYDKDFNNEADTPDNFQSRRPNTSFCFLDIRSPGLGDTAMYLCATSIPGLAAGPDTQYFGPGTRLTVL.

The rearrangement joins TRBV2 to TRBJ1-4, with D perhaps matching TRBD1 (6 bases). The CDR3 has 12 amino acids. CDR1 and CDR2 from the germline V gene are SNHLY and FYNNEI. V gave up 7 bases and J gave up 7 bases, with 10 bases separating them. The CDR3 sequence: CASTVGGEKLFF. The CDR3 DNA reads as TGTGCCAGCACCGTAGGGGGTGAAAAACTGTTTTTT.

The rearrangement links TRBV7-3 to TRBJ2-3; D remains unclear. V was clipped by 2 bases and J by 5 bases, with 5 bases between them. The CDR3 totals 12 residues. CDR1 is SGHTA, CDR2 FQGTGA, per germline. The CDR3 loop is CASSLEGDTQYF. DNA for the CDR3: TGTGCCAGCAGCTTAGAAGGAGATACGCAGTATTTT.

The chain is built from TRBV9 and TRBJ2-7; D could derive from TRBD1 or TRBD2 (5 bases each). This CDR3 region has 14 residues. Germline loops: CDR1 SGDLS, CDR2 YYNGEE. Trimming stripped 0 bases from V and 3 bases from J, with 10 bases between. The CDR3 DNA is TGTGCCAGCAGCGTAGCGGGGACCGACTACGAGCAGTACTTC. Amino acids: CASSVAGTDYEQYF.

This rearrangement joins TRBV4-1 to TRBJ1-1; D is unclear. Trimming stripped 0 bases from V and 8 bases from J, with 10 bases between. This CDR3 region has 13 residues. Germline CDR1 and CDR2: MGHRA and YSYEKL. CDR3 loop: CASSQDWVREAFF. Written as DNA, the CDR3 is TGCGCCAGCAGCCAAGATTGGGTTAGGGAAGCTTTCTTT.

The chain links TRBV4-3 to TRBJ1-5, with D possibly TRBD1 on 6 matching bases. Germline CDR1 reads LGHNA; CDR2 reads YSLEER. The CDR3 sequence is 22 residues long. Trimming took 1 base from V and 2 from J, leaving 30 bases between them. CDR3 nucleotides: TGCGCCAGCAGCCAAGGTCCCCTGCTCGGGACACAGCTGAGGGTGGGCAATCAGCCCCAGCATTTT. Its protein is CASSQGPLLGTQLRVGNQPQHF.

The chain uses TRBV11-2 and TRBJ1-1; TRBD1 agrees at 7 bases. V lost 2 bases and J lost 1; bases outside the gene matches: 1. The germline V gene has CDR1 SGHAT and CDR2 FQNNGV. The CDR3 covers 14 residues. The CDR3 DNA reads as TGTGCCAGCAGCTTAACAGGGGCGAACACTGAAGCTTTCTTT. It specifies CASSLTGANTEAFF.

V gene TRBV9 combines with J gene TRBJ2-7; 7 bases fit TRBD2. CDR1 SGDLS and CDR2 YYNGEE come from the germline V gene. The CDR3 consists of 13 residues. The ends lost 0 bases at V and 7 bases at J; junction bases unmatched: 4. This CDR3 is CASSVDWRGEQYF. The CDR3 DNA is TGTGCCAGCAGCGTAGATTGGCGGGGGGAGCAGTACTTC.

CDR3 DNA: TGTGCCAGCAGCTTAGCGGGGAAGCAGTTCTTC. This sequence encodes CASSLAGKQFF. This rearrangement joins TRBV6-6 to TRBJ2-1, with 8 bases fitting TRBD2. With 6 bases clipped from V and 11 bases from J, the junction kept 3 bases outside the gene matches. Germline CDR1 reads MNHNY; CDR2 reads SVGAGI (reference sequence). CDR3 length equals 11 residues.

This clone was observed once. V and J are TRBV5-5 and TRBJ1-1; D remains unclear. This CDR3 spans 14 amino acids. The germline gives CDR1 SGHKS, CDR2 YYEKEE (reference sequence). V lost 2 bases and J 2 bases, leaving 10 bases between the germline ends. The CDR3 DNA follows: TGTGCCAGCAGCTTTAAACACTTAAACACTGAAGCTTTCTTT. This gives the protein CASSFKHLNTEAFF.

The V and J genes are TRBV10-2 and TRBJ2-7, with 8 bases that match TRBD2. The V gene end was trimmed by 10 bases and the J gene end by 2 bases; junction bases not matched to a gene: 7. CDR1 and CDR2 (germline): WSHSY, SAAADI. CDR3 size: 13 residues. The CDR3, as DNA: TGCGCCACCGCCCGGGGGGGCCCCTACGAGCAGTACTTC. The encoded protein is CATARGGPYEQYF.

There are many counts of this clone. The V call is TRBV5-4, the J call TRBJ1-5; a possible D gene is TRBD1 (6 bases). The CDR3 contains 15 residues. Germline CDR1 is SGHNT and CDR2 is YYREEE (reference sequence). V lost 0 bases and J lost 4, with 11 bases in between. The CDR3 here is CASSLVPGENQPQHF. CDR3 in DNA: TGTGCCAGCAGCTTGGTCCCAGGGGAGAATCAGCCCCAGCATTTT. The entire variable domain, with the rest obtained from reference TRBV5-4 and TRBJ1-5, is as follows: ETGVTQSPTHLIKTRGQQVTLRCSSQSGHNTVSWYQQALGQGPQFIFQYYREEENGRGNFPPRFSGLQFPNYSSELNVNALELDDSALYLCASSLVPGENQPQHFGDGTRLSIL.

This clone was counted once. This rearrangement joins TRBV7-9 to TRBJ2-7, with a weak D call TRBD2 (6 bases). The V and J ends lost 1 base and 2 bases respectively, with 9 bases between them. This CDR3 has 14 amino acids. CDR1 is SEHNR, CDR2 FQNEAQ, per germline (reference sequence). DNA for the CDR3: TGTGCCAGCAGCTTAGTCGGGACTCCCTACGAGCAGTACTTC. Translation gives CASSLVGTPYEQYF.

The chain carries TRBV11-2 and TRBJ1-2; 7 nucleotides agree with TRBD1. The V and J ends lost 4 bases and 4 bases, in that order; junction bases with no gene match: 15. The CDR3 is made up of 17 amino acids. CDR1 SGHAT and CDR2 FQNNGV come from the germline V gene. CDR3 nucleotide sequence: TGTGCCAGCAGCTCCAAACCTGGATCCGGGACAGTCTATGGCTACACCTTC. Amino acid sequence: CASSSKPGSGTVYGYTF.

This clone was observed a handful of times. The rearrangement uses TRBV5-6 and TRBJ2-5, with 9 positions matching TRBD1. The germline V gene has CDR1 SGHDT and CDR2 YYEEEE. Trimming cost V 4 bases and J 6 bases; bases outside gene matches: 16. This CDR3 is built from 17 residues. This CDR3 is CASSQRDRAWRGKTQYF. The CDR3 DNA reads TGTGCCAGCAGCCAACGGGACAGGGCGTGGAGAGGAAAGACCCAGTACTTC.

The chain has TRBV5-1 and TRBJ1-6; 9 bases agree with TRBD1. Germline CDR1 reads SGHRS; CDR2 reads YFSETQ. This CDR3 comprises 16 residues. Trimming cost V 5 bases and J 6 bases; bases outside gene matches: 9. CDR3 protein: CASSETGTGSNSPLHF. DNA of the CDR3: TGCGCCAGCAGTGAAACCGGGACAGGGAGTAATTCACCCCTCCACTTT. Using reference TRBV5-1 and TRBJ1-6 for the parts outside the CDR3, the full variable domain is KAGVTQTPRYLIKTRGQQVTLSCSPISGHRSVSWYQQTPGQGLQFLFEYFSETQRNKGNFPGRFSGRQFSNSRSEMNVSTLELGDSALYLCASSETGTGSNSPLHFGNGTRLTVT.

V is TRBV9 and J is TRBJ2-1; 7 bases fit TRBD2. The CDR3 consists of 16 residues. The junction had 8 bases not matched to a gene; V was cut back by 3 bases and J by 2 bases. Germline V CDR1 and CDR2: SGDLS, YYNGEE. This chain's CDR3 is CASSARGGGTYNEQFF. CDR3 nucleotide sequence: TGTGCCAGCAGCGCCCGTGGGGGGGGTACCTACAATGAGCAGTTCTTC.

The V gene is TRBV6-5, the J gene TRBJ1-1; tentatively, D is TRBD1 (6 bases). V lost 8 bases and J 1 base, leaving 14 bases between the germline ends. The CDR3 contains 14 residues. CDR1 MNHEY and CDR2 SVGAGI come from the germline V gene. The CDR3 loop reads CASEGGSRNTEAFF. Here the CDR3 DNA reads TGTGCCAGCGAAGGGGGGTCCAGGAACACTGAAGCTTTCTTT.

V is TRBV7-8 and J is TRBJ2-3; 8 nucleotides match TRBD1. Germline V lookup: CDR1 SGHVS, CDR2 FQNEAQ. V was clipped by 5 bases and J by 5 bases; unmatched bases: 12. The CDR3 sequence is 16 residues long. In DNA, the CDR3 is TGTGCCAGCAGCACAGCCCGGGACAGGCGGGTAGATACGCAGTATTTT. It encodes CASSTARDRRVDTQYF.

DNA for the CDR3: TGTGCCAGCAGCTTGGAGGGCGGGGGTAATGAAAAACTGTTTTTT. It encodes CASSLEGGGNEKLFF. V and J are TRBV5-8 and TRBJ1-4, with TRBD1 as a possible D gene (5 bases). The germline CDR1 and CDR2 sequences are SGHTS and YDEGEE. The length of the CDR3 is 15 residues. Deletions cut 0 bases from V and 4 bases from J, with 10 bases between.

This rearrangement joins TRBV5-6 to TRBJ1-2, with D possibly being TRBD1 (5 bases). Deletions cut 4 bases from V and 2 bases from J, with 18 bases between. Germline V gene lookup returns CDR1 SGHDT and CDR2 YYEEEE. This CDR3 is 16 amino acids long. The CDR3 DNA reads as TGTGCCAGCAGCCCGGTGAGTGGGGCGAAGAACTATGGCTACACCTTC. Its translation is CASSPVSGAKNYGYTF.

CDR3 DNA sequence: TGTGCCAGCAGCTTCGGACAGGACTCACTTCGGCGAGCTTTCTTT. Amino acids: CASSFGQDSLRRAFF. V and J are TRBV11-2 and TRBJ1-1, with 7 bases fitting TRBD1. Germline V gene lookup returns CDR1 SGHAT and CDR2 FQNNGV. The CDR3 runs 15 residues. J lost 10 bases, V lost 3 bases, and 14 bases had no gene match.

J is TRBJ2-2 and V is TRBV10-3, with 7 bases that match TRBD1. V shed 6 bases, J shed 4 bases, and the junction held 2 bases outside the gene matches. The CDR3 runs to 13 residues. Germline V gene data show CDR1 as ENHRY and CDR2 as SYGVKD. CDR3 in DNA: TGTGCCATCAGCTGGACAGGCACCGGGGAGCTGTTTTTT. This sequence encodes CAISWTGTGELFF.